This T cell receptor (beta chain) was obtained from a study of blood T cell repertoires in COVID-19. Study information: Some COVID-19 samples were acute and others convalescent; all came from the United States, Italy and Spain. T cells, B-cell-depleted T cells, or PBMCs provided the cDNA or gDNA that served as material.

This clone has a single count. As handled by the study authors: Amplifying reference gene primers gave estimates of nucleated cell counts. Generated by immunoSEQ multiplex PCR, the TCRdb table keeps only in-frame clones and is missing some. V and J calls and clone size follow that table, whereas D and trimming were derived from the DNA. This sample carries 150,000 to 160,000 clones, 75% to 90% of them seen once, and the ten largest clones take 15%. The germline CDR1 and CDR2 sequences are WNHNN and SYGVQD (reference sequence). This CDR3 has 15 amino acids. Trimming took 2 bases from V and 6 from J; bases not matched to a gene: 3.

The clonotype was recovered from a woman between 35 and 50 years old with acute or convalescent COVID-19. The chain joins TRBV10-1 to TRBJ2-3; 12 nucleotides line up with TRBD2. The sequencing sample was made of peripheral blood. Here the CDR3 reads CASSEGLAGSDTQYF. CDR3 in DNA: TGCGCCAGCAGTGAGGGACTAGCGGGATCCGATACGCAGTATTTT.